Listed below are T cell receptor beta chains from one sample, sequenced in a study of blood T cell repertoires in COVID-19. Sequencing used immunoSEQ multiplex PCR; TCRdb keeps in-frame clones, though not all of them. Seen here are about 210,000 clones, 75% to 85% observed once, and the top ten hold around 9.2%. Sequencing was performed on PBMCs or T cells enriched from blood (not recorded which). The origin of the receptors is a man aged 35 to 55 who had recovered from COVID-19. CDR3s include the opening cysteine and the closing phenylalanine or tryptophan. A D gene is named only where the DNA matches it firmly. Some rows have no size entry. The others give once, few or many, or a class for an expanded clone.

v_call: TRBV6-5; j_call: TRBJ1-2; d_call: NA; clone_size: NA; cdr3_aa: CASSSSASNYGYTF; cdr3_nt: TGTGCCAGCAGTTCCTCGGCCTCTAACTATGGCTACACCTTC
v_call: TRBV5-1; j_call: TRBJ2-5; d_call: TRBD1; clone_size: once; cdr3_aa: CASSSTGGGETQYF; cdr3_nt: TGCGCCAGCAGCTCCACAGGGGGAGGAGAGACCCAGTACTTC
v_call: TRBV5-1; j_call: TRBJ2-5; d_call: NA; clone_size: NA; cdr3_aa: CASSLASQRETQYF; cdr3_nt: TGCGCCAGCAGCTTGGCCTCCCAGCGTGAGACCCAGTACTTC
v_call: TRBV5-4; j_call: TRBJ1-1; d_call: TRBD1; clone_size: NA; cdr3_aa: CASSLGQGAGNTEAFF; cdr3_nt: TGTGCCAGCAGCTTGGGACAGGGGGCGGGGAACACTGAAGCTTTCTTT
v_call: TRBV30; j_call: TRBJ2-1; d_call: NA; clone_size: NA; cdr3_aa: CAWSVNRAYNEQFF; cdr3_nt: TGTGCCTGGAGTGTAAACAGAGCATACAATGAGCAGTTCTTC
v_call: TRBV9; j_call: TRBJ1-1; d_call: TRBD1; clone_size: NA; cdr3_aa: CASSPRPHLDRGTEAFF; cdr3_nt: TGTGCCAGCAGCCCCCGGCCACATTTGGACAGGGGCACTGAAGCTTTCTTT
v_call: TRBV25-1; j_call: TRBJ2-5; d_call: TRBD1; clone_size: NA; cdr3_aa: CASSDLKGQGARETQYF; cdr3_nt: TGTGCCAGCAGTGACCTCAAGGGACAGGGGGCAAGGGAGACCCAGTACTTC
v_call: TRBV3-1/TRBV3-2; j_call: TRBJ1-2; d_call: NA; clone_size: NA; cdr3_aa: CASSQAPGGYYGYTF; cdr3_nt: TGTGCCAGCAGCCAAGCTCCCGGGGGTTATTATGGCTACACCTTC
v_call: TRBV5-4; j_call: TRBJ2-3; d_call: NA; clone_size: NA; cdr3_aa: CASSLAVSTDTQYF; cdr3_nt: TGTGCCAGCAGCTTGGCGGTTAGCACAGATACGCAGTATTTT
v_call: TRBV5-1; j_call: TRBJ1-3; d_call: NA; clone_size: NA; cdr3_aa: CASSSTGGGSGNTIYF; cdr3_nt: TGCGCCAGCAGCTCAACCGGGGGAGGCTCTGGAAACACCATATATTTT
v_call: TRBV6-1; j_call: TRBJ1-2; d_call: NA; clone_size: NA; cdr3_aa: CASSERGTTTYGYTF; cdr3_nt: TGTGCCAGCAGTGAACGGGGAACCACTACCTATGGCTACACCTTC
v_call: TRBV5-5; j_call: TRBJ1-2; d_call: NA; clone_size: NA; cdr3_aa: CASSLTRGGNYGYTF; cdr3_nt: TGTGCCAGCAGCTTGACTCGGGGGGGTAACTATGGCTACACCTTC
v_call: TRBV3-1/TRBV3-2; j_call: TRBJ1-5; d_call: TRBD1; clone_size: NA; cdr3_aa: CASSQGAGTGGGQPQHF; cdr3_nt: TGTGCCAGCAGCCAAGGTGCCGGGACAGGGGGAGGTCAGCCCCAGCATTTT
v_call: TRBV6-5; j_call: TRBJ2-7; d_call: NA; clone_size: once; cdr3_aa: CASMRWQDNEQYF; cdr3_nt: TGTGCCAGCATGAGGTGGCAGGACAACGAGCAGTACTTC
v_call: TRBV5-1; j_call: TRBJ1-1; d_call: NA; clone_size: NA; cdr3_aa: CASSLGQTHTEAFF; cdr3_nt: TGCGCCAGCAGCTTGGGACAGACCCACACTGAAGCTTTCTTT
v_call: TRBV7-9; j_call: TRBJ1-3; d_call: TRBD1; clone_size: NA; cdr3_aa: CASSPKPGTGGLSGNTIYF; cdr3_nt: TGTGCCAGCAGCCCCAAACCTGGGACAGGGGGTTTATCTGGAAACACCATATATTTT
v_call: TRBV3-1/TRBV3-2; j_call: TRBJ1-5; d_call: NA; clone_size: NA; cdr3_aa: CASSQGGHNSNQPQHF; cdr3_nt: TGTGCCAGCAGCCAAGGTGGGCATAATAGCAATCAGCCCCAGCATTTT
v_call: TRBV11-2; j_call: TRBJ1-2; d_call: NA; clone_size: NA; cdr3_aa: CASSLDTGLGYGYTF; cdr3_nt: TGTGCCAGCAGCTTAGACACAGGGTTAGGCTATGGCTACACCTTC
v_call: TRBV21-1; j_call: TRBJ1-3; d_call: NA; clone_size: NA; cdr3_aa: CASSRDPGTVAGNTIYF; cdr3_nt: TGTGCCAGCAGCCGCGATCCCGGGACTGTAGCTGGAAACACCATATATTTT
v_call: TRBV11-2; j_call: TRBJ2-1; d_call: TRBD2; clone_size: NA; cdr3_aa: CASSLVLTSGPSVEQFF; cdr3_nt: TGTGCCAGCAGCTTAGTTTTGACTAGCGGGCCCTCCGTTGAGCAGTTCTTC
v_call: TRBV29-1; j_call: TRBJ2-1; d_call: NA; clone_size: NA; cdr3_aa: CSVELAPRAEEQFF; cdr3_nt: TGCAGCGTTGAACTAGCGCCAAGGGCGGAGGAGCAGTTCTTC
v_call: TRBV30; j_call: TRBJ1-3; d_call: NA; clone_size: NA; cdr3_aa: CAWNLNRQTNTIYF; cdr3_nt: TGTGCCTGGAACCTCAACCGACAGACAAACACCATATATTTT
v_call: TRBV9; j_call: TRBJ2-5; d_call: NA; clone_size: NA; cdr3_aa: CASSVAGYRVGTQYF; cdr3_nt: TGTGCCAGCAGCGTAGCTGGGTACAGGGTGGGGACCCAGTACTTC
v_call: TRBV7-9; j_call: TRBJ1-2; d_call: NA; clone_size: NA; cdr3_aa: CASSLLDTRSDYGYTF; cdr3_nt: TGTGCCAGCAGCTTATTGGATACACGGAGTGACTATGGCTACACCTTC
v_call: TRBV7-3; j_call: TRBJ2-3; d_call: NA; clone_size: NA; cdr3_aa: CASSFQSTDTQYF; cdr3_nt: TGTGCCAGCAGCTTCCAAAGCACAGATACGCAGTATTTT
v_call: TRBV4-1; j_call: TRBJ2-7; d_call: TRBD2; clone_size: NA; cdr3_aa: CASSHAGLEAYEQYF; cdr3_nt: TGCGCCAGCAGCCATGCCGGACTAGAGGCCTACGAGCAGTACTTC
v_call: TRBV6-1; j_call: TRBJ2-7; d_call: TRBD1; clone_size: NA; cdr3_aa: CASSAPGQGVYEQYF; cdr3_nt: TGTGCCAGCAGTGCTCCCGGACAGGGGGTTTACGAGCAGTACTTC
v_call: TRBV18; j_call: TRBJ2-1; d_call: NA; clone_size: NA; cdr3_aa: CASSSDSAGRFF; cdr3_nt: TGTGCCAGCTCATCCGACTCCGCGGGGCGGTTCTTC
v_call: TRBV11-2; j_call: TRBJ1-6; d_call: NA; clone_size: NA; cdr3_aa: CASSLDPGDNSPLHF; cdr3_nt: TGTGCCAGCAGCTTAGATCCGGGGGATAATTCACCCCTCCACTTT
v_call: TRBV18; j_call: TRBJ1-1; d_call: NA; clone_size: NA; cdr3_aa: CASSPPRGNTEAFF; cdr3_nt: TGTGCCAGCTCACCACCAAGAGGGAACACTGAAGCTTTCTTT
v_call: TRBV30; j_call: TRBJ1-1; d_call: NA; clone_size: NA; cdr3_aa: CAWSVATREAFF; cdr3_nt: TGTGCCTGGAGTGTAGCTACGAGAGAAGCTTTCTTT
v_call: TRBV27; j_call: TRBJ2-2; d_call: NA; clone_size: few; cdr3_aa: CASSSRGTGELFF; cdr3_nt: TGTGCCAGCAGTTCTAGGGGGACCGGGGAGCTGTTTTTT
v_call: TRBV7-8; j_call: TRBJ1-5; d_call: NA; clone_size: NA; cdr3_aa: CASSNRVYEPQHF; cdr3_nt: TGTGCCAGCAGTAACAGGGTTTACGAGCCCCAGCATTTT
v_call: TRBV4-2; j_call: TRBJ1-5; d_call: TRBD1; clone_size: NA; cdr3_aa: CASSIRTGGDQPQHF; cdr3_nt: TGTGCCAGCAGCATCCGGACAGGGGGCGATCAGCCCCAGCATTTT
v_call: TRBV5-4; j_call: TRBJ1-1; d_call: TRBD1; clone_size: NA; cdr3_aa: CASSPGQGSMNTEAFF; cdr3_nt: TGTGCCAGCAGCCCCGGACAGGGGTCCATGAACACTGAAGCTTTCTTT
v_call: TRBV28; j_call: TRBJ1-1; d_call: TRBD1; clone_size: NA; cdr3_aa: CASSTRTGTTEAFF; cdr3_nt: TGTGCCAGCAGTACGAGGACAGGGACGACTGAAGCTTTCTTT
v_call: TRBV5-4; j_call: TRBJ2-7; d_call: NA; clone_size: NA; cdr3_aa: CASSLGGGLRHVTYEQYF; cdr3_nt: TGTGCCAGCAGCTTGGGAGGAGGCCTTCGACACGTCACCTACGAGCAGTACTTC
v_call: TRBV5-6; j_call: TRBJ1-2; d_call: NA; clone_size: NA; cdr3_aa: CASSLSPPEVRGANYGYTF; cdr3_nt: TGTGCCAGCAGCTTGAGCCCGCCCGAGGTCCGGGGAGCTAACTATGGCTACACCTTC
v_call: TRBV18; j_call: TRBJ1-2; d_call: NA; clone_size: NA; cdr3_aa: CASSTLDRPRADGYTF; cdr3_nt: TGTGCCAGCTCCACCCTAGACAGACCAAGAGCTGATGGCTACACCTTC
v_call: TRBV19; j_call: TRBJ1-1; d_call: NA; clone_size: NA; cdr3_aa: CASKRVGGTEAFF; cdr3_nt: TGTGCCAGTAAGCGGGTCGGTGGGACTGAAGCTTTCTTT
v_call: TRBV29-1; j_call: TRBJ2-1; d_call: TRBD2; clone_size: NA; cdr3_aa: CSVETPGGSYNEQFF; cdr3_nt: TGCAGCGTTGAAACCCCGGGAGGTTCCTACAATGAGCAGTTCTTC
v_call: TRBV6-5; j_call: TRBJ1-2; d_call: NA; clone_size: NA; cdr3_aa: CASRSGLNRADGYTF; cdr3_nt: TGTGCCAGCAGATCTGGATTGAACAGGGCGGATGGCTACACCTTC
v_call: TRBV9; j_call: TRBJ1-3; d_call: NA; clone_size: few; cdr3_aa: CASSVSGVLSGNTIYF; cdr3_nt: TGTGCCAGCAGCGTCTCAGGGGTTCTCAGCGGAAACACCATATATTTT
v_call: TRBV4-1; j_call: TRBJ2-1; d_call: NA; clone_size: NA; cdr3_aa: CASSPTTVYNEQFF; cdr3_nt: TGCGCCAGCAGCCCTACGACAGTTTACAATGAGCAGTTCTTC
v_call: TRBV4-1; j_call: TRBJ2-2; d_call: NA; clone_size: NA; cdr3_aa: CASSQGSSETNTGELFF; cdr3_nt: TGCGCCAGCAGCCAAGGGAGTAGCGAGACGAACACCGGGGAGCTGTTTTTT
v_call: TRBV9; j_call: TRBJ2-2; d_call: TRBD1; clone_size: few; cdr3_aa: CASSPLGTDSGLTGELFF; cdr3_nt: TGTGCCAGCAGCCCATTAGGGACAGACTCAGGGTTAACCGGGGAGCTGTTTTTT
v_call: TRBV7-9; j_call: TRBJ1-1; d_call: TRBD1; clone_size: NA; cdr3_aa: CASSFGTVNTEAFF; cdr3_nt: TGTGCCAGCAGCTTTGGGACAGTGAACACTGAAGCTTTCTTT
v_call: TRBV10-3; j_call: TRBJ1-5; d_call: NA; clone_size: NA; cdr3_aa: CAISGQGNQPQHF; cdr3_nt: TGTGCCATCAGTGGGCAGGGCAATCAGCCCCAGCATTTT
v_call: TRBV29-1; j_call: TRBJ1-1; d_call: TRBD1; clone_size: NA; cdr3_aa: CSVAFGQAEAFF; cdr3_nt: TGCAGCGTCGCATTCGGACAGGCCGAAGCTTTCTTT
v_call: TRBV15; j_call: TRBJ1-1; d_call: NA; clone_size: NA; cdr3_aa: CATSSRPGYEAFF; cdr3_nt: TGTGCCACCAGCTCGCGACCGGGATATGAAGCTTTCTTT
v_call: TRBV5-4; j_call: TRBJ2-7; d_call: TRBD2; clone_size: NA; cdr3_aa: CASSLAGGIYEQYF; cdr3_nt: TGTGCCAGCAGCTTGGCCGGGGGGATTTACGAGCAGTACTTC
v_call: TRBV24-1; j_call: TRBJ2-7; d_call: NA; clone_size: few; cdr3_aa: CATHWGNQRWSYEQYF; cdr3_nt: TGTGCCACCCACTGGGGCAACCAACGTTGGTCCTACGAGCAGTACTTC
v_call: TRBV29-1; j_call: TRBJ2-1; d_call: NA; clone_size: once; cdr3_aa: CSVGDREQFF; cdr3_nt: TGCAGCGTTGGTGACAGGGAGCAGTTCTTC